A single sample gave rise to the 4 T cell receptor beta chains below, sequenced in a study of blood T cell repertoires in COVID-19. Clones were sequenced by immunoSEQ multiplex PCR, and TCRdb holds only the in-frame ones, with some missing. Among 52,000 or so clones listed, roughly 86% were seen once. Specimen: peripheral blood. These receptors all come from a man aged 40-49 years with COVID-19, enrolled during active disease.

The chain links TRBV6-5 to TRBJ2-5, with 12 bases matching TRBD2. Germline V gene data show CDR1 as MNHEY and CDR2 as SVGAGI. V shed 0 bases, J shed 5 bases, and the junction held 4 bases outside the gene matches. This CDR3 has 16 residues. The CDR3 bases are TGTGCCAGCAGTTACTCATCTAGCGGGGGGGCGGAGACCCAGTACTTC. This encodes CASSYSSSGGAETQYF.

The chain links TRBV19 to TRBJ2-7; the D gene is possibly TRBD2 (7 bases). Trimming took off 3 bases at V and 6 bases at J, with 18 bases between the two ends. CDR3 length: 15 amino acids. CDR1 LNHDA and CDR2 SQIVND come from the germline V gene (reference sequence). The CDR3 DNA follows: TGTGCCAGTAGTATCGCCAGGGGTAGGACTAGCGAGCAGTACTTC. Amino acid sequence: CASSIARGRTSEQYF.

The chain has TRBV14 and TRBJ2-1; TRBD1 agrees at 8 bases. This CDR3 has 15 residues. After removal of 1 base from V and 5 bases from J, the junction contained 4 bases not matched to a gene. Germline values: CDR1 SGHDN, CDR2 FVKESK. The CDR3 DNA reads as TGTGCCAGCAGCCAAGGACAGGGGATAAACAATGAGCAGTTCTTC. It is translated as CASSQGQGINNEQFF.

The chain joins TRBV3-1 (or the pseudogene TRBV3-2) to TRBJ1-1, with TRBD1 matching over 9 bases. J gave up 4 bases and V 1 base, and 1 base lay outside the gene matches. The CDR3 is 14 residues long. Germline V gene sequence: CDR1 LGHDT, CDR2 YNNKEL (reference sequence). For the CDR3, the DNA is TGTGCCAGCAGCCAAGGGACAGGGGCCACTGAAGCTTTCTTT. Its protein is CASSQGTGATEAFF.